The rows below give T cell receptor beta chains drawn from one sample of a study of T cells after yellow fever vaccination. MiXCR was run by TCRdb on the 5' RACE reads, yielding one entry per CDR3 protein. The top ten hold roughly 24% of the sample, which has roughly 340,000 distinct CDR3 sequences, under 5% seen once. Here the sequenced sample was PBMCs, taken 5 days after the yellow fever booster vaccination. Receptor source: a man aged 18-30 years who received the YFV17D yellow fever vaccine. CDR3s include the opening cysteine and the closing phenylalanine or tryptophan. D genes are given only for firm matches. Clone size, where shown, is once, few, many, or a class for clones that have expanded.

clone_size	j_call	v_call	d_call	cdr3_aa	cdr3_nt
few	TRBJ2-3	TRBV20-1	TRBD2	CSAHSGGASADTQYF	TGCAGTGCGCACAGCGGGGGGGCCTCCGCAGATACGCAGTATTTT
many	TRBJ2-1	TRBV20-1	.	CSARGWGNEQFF	TGCAGTGCTAGAGGGTGGGGCAATGAGCAGTTCTTC
.	TRBJ2-3	TRBV6-5	TRBD1	CASSPDRVDPGTQYF	TGTGCCAGCAGCCCCGACAGGGTCGACCCTGGTACGCAGTATTTT
few	TRBJ1-5	TRBV5-1	TRBD1	CASSSGQSIQPQHF	TGCGCCAGCAGCTCGGGACAGTCCATTCAGCCCCAGCATTTT
.	TRBJ2-3	TRBV7-2	TRBD2	CASSLFASGGDTQYF	TGTGCCAGCAGCTTATTTGCTAGCGGGGGGGATACGCAGTATTTT
few	TRBJ1-1	TRBV12-3/TRBV12-4	.	CASSHAPQAEAFF	TGTGCCAGCAGCCACGCCCCGCAGGCTGAAGCTTTCTTT
.	TRBJ2-5	TRBV7-2	.	CASSFGGGVETQYF	TGTGCCAGCAGCTTTGGGGGGGGCGTAGAGACCCAGTACTTC
few	TRBJ2-1	TRBV24-1	.	CATTGGNEQFF	TGTGCCACCACAGGGGGGAATGAGCAGTTCTTC
.	TRBJ1-2	TRBV15	TRBD1	CATSRGQGNGYTF	TGTGCCACCAGCAGAGGACAGGGGAACGGCTACACCTTC
few	TRBJ1-5	TRBV4-3	.	CASSQDYRRLNQPQHF	TGCGCCAGCAGCCAAGATTACCGACGGCTCAATCAGCCCCAGCATTTT
.	TRBJ1-4	TRBV7-9	.	CASSLVRGTEKLFF	TGTGCCAGCAGCTTAGTACGGGGGACCGAAAAACTGTTTTTT
.	TRBJ2-1	TRBV12-3/TRBV12-4	TRBD1	CASSVNRGTGEQFF	TGTGCCAGCAGTGTAAACAGGGGAACTGGTGAGCAGTTCTTC
.	TRBJ2-2	TRBV12-3/TRBV12-4	TRBD2	CASTLGLAGAVTGELFF	TGTGCCAGCACCCTAGGACTAGCGGGGGCCGTTACCGGGGAGCTGTTTTTT
.	TRBJ1-2	TRBV28	.	CASSLGQWNYGYTF	TGTGCCAGCAGTTTGGGGCAGTGGAACTATGGCTACACCTTC
.	TRBJ2-7	TRBV12-3/TRBV12-4	.	CASSFFPGRAYEQYF	TGTGCCAGCAGTTTCTTCCCCGGTAGGGCCTACGAGCAGTACTTC
few	TRBJ2-1	TRBV7-8	.	CASSLGVRSHEQFF	TGTGCCAGCAGCTTAGGTGTCAGGAGCCATGAGCAGTTCTTC
many	TRBJ2-7	TRBV7-8	.	CASSLGTGSYEQYF	TGTGCCAGCAGCCTCGGAACAGGCTCCTACGAGCAGTACTTC
few	TRBJ2-6	TRBV7-3	.	CASSPQGGFGANVLTF	TGTGCCAGCAGCCCACAGGGGGGGTTCGGGGCCAACGTCCTGACTTTC
many	TRBJ2-2	TRBV20-1	TRBD1	CSATLGGHTGELFF	TGCAGTGCCACATTAGGGGGCCACACCGGGGAGCTGTTTTTT
few	TRBJ2-5	TRBV28	.	CASSTQSGPPRGETQYF	TGTGCCAGCAGTACCCAGTCAGGACCCCCCCGCGGAGAGACCCAGTACTTC
many	TRBJ2-2	TRBV12-3/TRBV12-4	.	CATPDPRSGELFF	TGTGCCACCCCGGACCCGAGGTCCGGGGAGCTGTTTTTT
many	TRBJ2-7	TRBV27	.	CASSSLVGGYHTTRQYF	TGTGCCAGCAGTTCTTTGGTGGGGGGCTACCATACCACCCGGCAGTACTTC
.	TRBJ1-1	TRBV7-9	.	CASSLVGRTNTEAFF	TGTGCCAGCAGCTTAGTTGGCAGGACGAACACTGAAGCTTTCTTT
few	TRBJ2-5	TRBV5-1	TRBD2	CASSLSGGLAGETQYF	TGCGCCAGCAGCTTGTCGGGGGGGCTTGCAGGAGAGACCCAGTACTTC
few	TRBJ2-3	TRBV4-2	TRBD2	CASSQPLAAITDTQYF	TGTGCCAGCAGCCAACCACTAGCGGCTATCACAGATACGCAGTATTTT
.	TRBJ1-2	TRBV12-3/TRBV12-4	.	CASSLARTYGYTF	TGTGCCAGCAGTTTAGCAAGGACATATGGCTACACCTTC
few	TRBJ2-7	TRBV7-2	.	CASSPVGWSYEQYF	TGTGCCAGCAGCCCCGTGGGTTGGAGTTACGAGCAGTACTTC
.	TRBJ1-2	TRBV7-8	TRBD1	CASSFLDRRDGYTF	TGTGCCAGCAGCTTTTTGGACAGGAGAGATGGCTACACCTTC
.	TRBJ2-5	TRBV6-5	TRBD2	CASSYLAGGQETQYF	TGTGCCAGCAGTTACCTAGCGGGGGGCCAAGAGACCCAGTACTTC